Listed below are T cell receptor beta chains from one sample, sequenced in a study of shared clonotypes between healthy human individuals. This table comes from immunoSEQ multiplex PCR, and its TCRdb copy is limited to in-frame clones, with some not included. The sample carries some 1.5 million clones, nearly 99% recorded once. Sequencing was done on a sample of naive CD4+ T cells sorted from blood. The receptor set was obtained from a man aged 30 to 39 in good health. The CDR3 runs from the conserved cysteine through the conserved F or W. D genes are given only for firm matches. A clone size is listed for some rows: how often the clone was seen (once, few, many), or a class if it is expanded.

TRBJ1-2 | . | . | TRBV28 | CASREIYGYTF | TGTGCCAGCAGAGAGATCTATGGCTACACCTTC
TRBJ1-4 | . | . | TRBV5-1 | CASSLDSVNEKLFF | TGCGCCAGCAGCCTGGACAGCGTTAATGAAAAACTGTTTTTT
TRBJ1-5 | . | . | TRBV28 | CASSLLRVAGPQHF | TGTGCCAGCAGTCTTCTCCGGGTGGCGGGGCCCCAGCATTTT
TRBJ2-2 | . | . | TRBV27 | CASSPIGPVTGELFF | TGTGCCAGCAGTCCTATTGGACCTGTCACCGGGGAGCTGTTTTTT
TRBJ1-1 | . | TRBD1 | TRBV18 | CASSLPFDRGFYTEAFF | TGTGCCAGCTCACTACCTTTTGACAGGGGTTTTTACACTGAAGCTTTCTTT
TRBJ2-1 | once | TRBD2 | TRBV5-5 | CASSLPRGSLDEQFF | TGTGCCAGCAGCTTGCCTCGCGGGAGTCTGGATGAGCAGTTCTTC
TRBJ2-3 | . | TRBD2 | TRBV5-1 | CASSASGSISDTQYF | TGCGCCAGCAGCGCTAGCGGGAGCATCTCAGATACGCAGTATTTT
TRBJ2-7 | . | . | TRBV6-5 | CASSYSPSIEQYF | TGTGCCAGCAGTTACTCTCCTAGCATCGAGCAGTACTTC
TRBJ2-4 | . | . | TRBV30 | CAWSALGAAKNIQYF | TGTGCCTGGAGTGCCCTGGGGGCAGCCAAAAACATTCAGTACTTC
TRBJ2-7 | . | TRBD2 | TRBV5-1 | CASSPLPSGTSYEQYF | TGCGCCAGCAGCCCCCTGCCTAGCGGAACCTCCTACGAGCAGTACTTC
TRBJ2-1 | . | . | TRBV6-5 | CASSMTLGTNEQFF | TGTGCCAGCTCTATGACCCTGGGGACCAATGAGCAGTTCTTC
TRBJ1-5 | once | . | TRBV7-6 | CASSLLPGEPQHF | TGTGCCAGCAGCTTGTTACCCGGTGAGCCCCAGCATTTT
TRBJ2-2 | . | TRBD1 | TRBV9 | CASSVVQGRSTGELFF | TGTGCCAGCAGCGTTGTACAGGGGAGAAGCACCGGGGAGCTGTTTTTT
TRBJ2-7 | . | TRBD2 | TRBV27 | CASSSRPGLVREQYF | TGTGCCAGCAGTTCCCGCCCTGGACTAGTTCGCGAGCAGTACTTC
TRBJ2-5 | . | . | TRBV27 | CASSSLAGTPLYF | TGTGCCAGCAGTTCCTTAGCCGGGACCCCCCTGTACTTC
TRBJ2-7 | . | . | TRBV4-3 | CASSRDPQSYEQYF | TGCGCCAGCAGCCGGGACCCCCAGTCCTACGAGCAGTACTTC
TRBJ1-2 | once | TRBD1 | TRBV6-5 | CASGRLGTGFGYTF | TGTGCCAGCGGACGTCTAGGGACAGGGTTCGGCTACACCTTC
TRBJ1-4 | . | . | TRBV28 | CAGRRSHNEKLFF | TGTGCCGGCAGGAGATCGCATAATGAAAAACTGTTTTTT
TRBJ2-5 | . | TRBD2 | TRBV10-2 | CATAIAGGETQYF | TGCGCCACCGCAATAGCGGGAGGAGAGACCCAGTACTTC
TRBJ2-7 | . | . | TRBV25-1 | CASSAPDSYEQYF | TGTGCCAGCAGTGCCCCCGACTCCTACGAGCAGTACTTC
TRBJ1-1 | . | . | TRBV5-6 | CASSLDSWGNTEAFF | TGTGCCAGCAGCTTGGACAGTTGGGGAAACACTGAAGCTTTCTTT
TRBJ2-7 | . | . | TRBV6-5 | CASIERRPPWEQYF | TGTGCCAGCATTGAAAGGAGGCCCCCTTGGGAGCAGTACTTC
TRBJ2-3 | . | . | TRBV2 | CASSSGLDTQYF | TGTGCCAGCAGTTCGGGACTTGATACGCAGTATTTT
TRBJ1-1 | . | . | TRBV18 | CASSPRDPGAPNTEAFF | TGTGCCAGCTCACCCCGGGATCCAGGGGCCCCGAACACTGAAGCTTTCTTT
TRBJ2-3 | . | . | TRBV5-5 | CASSFFGQSTDTQYF | TGTGCCAGCAGCTTCTTCGGGCAAAGCACAGATACGCAGTATTTT
TRBJ2-2 | . | . | TRBV9 | CASSESATRGGELFF | TGTGCCAGCAGCGAGTCAGCGACCAGGGGCGGGGAGCTGTTTTTT
TRBJ1-1 | . | . | TRBV29-1 | CSVAGANTEAFF | TGCAGCGTTGCAGGGGCGAACACTGAAGCTTTCTTT
TRBJ2-2 | . | . | TRBV7-2 | CASSFKGGPTGELFF | TGTGCCAGCAGCTTCAAGGGAGGACCCACCGGGGAGCTGTTTTTT
TRBJ2-7 | . | . | TRBV28 | CASTDRISRDITYEQYF | TGTGCCAGCACCGATCGCATATCCCGGGACATAACCTACGAGCAGTACTTC
TRBJ2-7 | . | . | TRBV2 | CASRRTSSYEQYF | TGTGCCAGCAGGCGCACCAGCTCCTACGAGCAGTACTTC
TRBJ2-1 | once | TRBD2 | TRBV9 | CASSVAPAGEVEQFF | TGTGCCAGCAGCGTAGCTCCAGCGGGAGAGGTTGAGCAGTTCTTC
TRBJ1-1 | . | . | TRBV4-1 | CASSHTRARNTEAFF | TGCGCCAGCAGCCATACAAGGGCGAGGAACACTGAAGCTTTCTTT
TRBJ1-5 | . | . | TRBV18 | CASSPIAHTGGNQPQHF | TGTGCCAGCTCACCAATTGCCCACACGGGAGGCAATCAGCCCCAGCATTTT
TRBJ1-1 | . | . | TRBV5-4 | CASSLRGGVTEAFF | TGTGCCAGCAGCTTGCGGGGTGGTGTCACTGAAGCTTTCTTT
TRBJ2-7 | . | . | TRBV18 | CASSPPAAVYEQYF | TGTGCCAGCTCACCACCCGCGGCAGTATACGAGCAGTACTTC
TRBJ2-5 | . | . | TRBV5-4 | CASSLVGAVETQYF | TGTGCCAGCAGCTTGGTGGGGGCGGTGGAGACCCAGTACTTC
TRBJ2-1 | . | TRBD2 | TRBV10-1 | CASALAGIYNEQFF | TGCGCCAGCGCTCTAGCGGGAATTTACAATGAGCAGTTCTTC